The clone carrying this TCR beta chain has just one count. The antigen is not known. This sample is part of a study of shared clonotypes between healthy human individuals. Across the whole study: Researchers drew samples from two women and a few men aged 18 to 49. Study-wide results and caveats: Relative to clonotypes present in all four donors, those not shared had lower generation probabilities. Relative to memory subsets, naive subsets generally showed larger estimated richness. Although depth was large, rarefaction showed that sequencing of the sorted subsets was incomplete.

Clones were sequenced by immunoSEQ multiplex PCR, and TCRdb holds only the in-frame ones, with some missing. Found here are about 110,000 clones, about 63% of them singletons; the top ten hold about 24%. This CDR3 spans 12 amino acids. V was pared by 2 bases and J by 4 bases, with 3 bases between. Germline V CDR1 and CDR2: ENHRY, SYGVKD. Source material: memory CD8+ T cells sorted from blood. Subset given: CD45RO+ cells pooled with CCR7-negative TemRA cells. The chain uses TRBV10-3 and TRBJ1-5; D is unresolved. The receptor comes from a young woman in good health. CDR3 nucleotides: TGTGCCATCAGTGAGGAAAATCAGCCCCAGCATTTT. As protein: CAISEENQPQHF.